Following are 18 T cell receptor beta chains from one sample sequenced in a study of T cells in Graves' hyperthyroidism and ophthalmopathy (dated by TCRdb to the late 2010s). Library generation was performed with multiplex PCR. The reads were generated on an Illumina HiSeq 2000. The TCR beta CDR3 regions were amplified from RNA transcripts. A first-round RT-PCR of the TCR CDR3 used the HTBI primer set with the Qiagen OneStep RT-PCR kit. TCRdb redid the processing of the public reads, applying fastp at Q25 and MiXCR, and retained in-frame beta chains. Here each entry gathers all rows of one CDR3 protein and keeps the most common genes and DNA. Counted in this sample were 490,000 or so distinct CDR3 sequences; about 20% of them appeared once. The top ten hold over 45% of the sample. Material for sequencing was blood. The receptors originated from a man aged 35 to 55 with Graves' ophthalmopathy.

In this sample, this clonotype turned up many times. In DNA form, the CDR3 reads TGTGCCAGCAGTTTAAGCGGGAGGGCCGCAGATACGCAGTATTTT. Residues: CASSLSGRAADTQYF. The chain uses TRBV6-1 and TRBJ2-3, with 10 nucleotides matching TRBD2. Germline trimming cut 5 bases from V and 4 bases from J; bases unmatched to any gene: 6. This CDR3 is 15 amino acids long. CDR1 is MNHNS and CDR2 is SASEGT in the germline V gene.

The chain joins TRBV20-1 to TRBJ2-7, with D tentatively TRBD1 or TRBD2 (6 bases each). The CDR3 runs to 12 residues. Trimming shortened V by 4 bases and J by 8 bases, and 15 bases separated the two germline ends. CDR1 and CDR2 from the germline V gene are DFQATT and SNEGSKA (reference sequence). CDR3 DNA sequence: TGCAGTGCTACCCCCCTCGGGGGCCAGCAGTACTTC. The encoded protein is CSATPLGGQQYF.

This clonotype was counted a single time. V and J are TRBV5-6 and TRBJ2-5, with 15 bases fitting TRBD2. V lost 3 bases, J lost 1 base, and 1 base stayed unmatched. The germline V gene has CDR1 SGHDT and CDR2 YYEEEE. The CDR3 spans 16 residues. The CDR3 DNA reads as TGTGCCAGCAGCTGGGGACTAGCGGGGGGCCAAGAGACCCAGTACTTC. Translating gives CASSWGLAGGQETQYF.

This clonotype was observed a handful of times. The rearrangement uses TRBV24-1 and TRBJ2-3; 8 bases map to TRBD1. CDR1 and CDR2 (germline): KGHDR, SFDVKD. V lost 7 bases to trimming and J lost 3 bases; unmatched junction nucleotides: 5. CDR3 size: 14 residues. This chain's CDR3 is CATRVQGGTDTQYF. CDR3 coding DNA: TGTGCCACCAGGGTACAGGGGGGTACAGATACGCAGTATTTT.

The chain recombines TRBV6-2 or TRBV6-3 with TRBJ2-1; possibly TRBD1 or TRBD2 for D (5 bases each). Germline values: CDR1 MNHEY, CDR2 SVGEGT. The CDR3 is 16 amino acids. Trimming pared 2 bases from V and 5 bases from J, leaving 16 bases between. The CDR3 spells CASSYPTAVKHNEQFF. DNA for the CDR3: TGTGCCAGCAGTTACCCGACAGCGGTGAAACACAATGAGCAGTTCTTC.

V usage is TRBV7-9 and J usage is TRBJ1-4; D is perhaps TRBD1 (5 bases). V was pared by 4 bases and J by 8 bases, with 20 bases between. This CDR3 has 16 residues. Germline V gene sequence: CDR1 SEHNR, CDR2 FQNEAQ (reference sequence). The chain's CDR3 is CASSSRRPGRVEKLFF. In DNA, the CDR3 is TGTGCCAGCAGCTCCCGGAGGCCAGGGCGGGTAGAAAAACTGTTTTTT.

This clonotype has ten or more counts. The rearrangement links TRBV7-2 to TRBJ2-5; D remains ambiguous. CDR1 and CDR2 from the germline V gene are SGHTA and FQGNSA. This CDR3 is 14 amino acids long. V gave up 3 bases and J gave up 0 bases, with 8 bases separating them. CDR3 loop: CASSLGGYQETQYF. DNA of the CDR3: TGTGCCAGCAGCTTGGGTGGCTACCAAGAGACCCAGTACTTC.

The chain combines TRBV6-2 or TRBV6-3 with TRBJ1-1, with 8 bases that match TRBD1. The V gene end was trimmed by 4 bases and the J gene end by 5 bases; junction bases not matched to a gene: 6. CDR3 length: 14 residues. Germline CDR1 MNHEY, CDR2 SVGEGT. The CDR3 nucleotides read TGTGCCAGCAGTTGGACAGGGTCCCGAACTGAAGCTTTCTTT. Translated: CASSWTGSRTEAFF.

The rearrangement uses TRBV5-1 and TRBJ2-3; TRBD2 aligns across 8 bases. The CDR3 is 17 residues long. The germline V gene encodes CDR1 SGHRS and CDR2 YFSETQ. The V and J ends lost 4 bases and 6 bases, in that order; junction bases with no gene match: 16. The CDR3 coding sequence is TGCGCCAGCAGCCCACTCTCCGGGACTAGATCTTATGATACGCAGTATTTT. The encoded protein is CASSPLSGTRSYDTQYF.

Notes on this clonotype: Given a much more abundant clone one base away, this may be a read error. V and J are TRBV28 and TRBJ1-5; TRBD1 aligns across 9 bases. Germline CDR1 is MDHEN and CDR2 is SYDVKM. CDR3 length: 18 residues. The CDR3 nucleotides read TGTGCCAGCAGTCTAACCAAGGGGACAGGGAGTAGCAATCGGCCCCAGCATTTT. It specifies CASSLTKGTGSSNRPQHF. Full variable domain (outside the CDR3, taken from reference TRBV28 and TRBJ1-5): DVKVTQSSRYLVKRTGEKVFLECVQDMDHENMFWYRQDPGLGLRLIYFSYDVKMKEKGDIPEGYSVSREKKERFSLILESASTNQTSMYLCASSLTKGTGSSNRPQHFGDGTRLSIL.

The CDR3 region is CSVSTGLAYEQYF. The CDR3 region has the DNA TGCAGCGTTTCGACAGGGTTGGCGTACGAGCAGTACTTC. The chain uses TRBV29-1 and TRBJ2-7; 7 bases agree with TRBD1. V lost 5 bases to trimming and J lost 4 bases; unmatched junction nucleotides: 8. Germline V gene data show CDR1 as SQVTM and CDR2 as ANQGSEA. The length of the CDR3 is 13 residues.

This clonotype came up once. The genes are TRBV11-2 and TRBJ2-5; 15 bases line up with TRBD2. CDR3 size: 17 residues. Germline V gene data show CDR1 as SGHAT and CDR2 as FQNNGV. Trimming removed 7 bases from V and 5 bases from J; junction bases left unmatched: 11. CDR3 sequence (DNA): TGTGCCAGCACCCTTTGGGGACTAGCGGGAGGAGGGGAGACCCAGTACTTC. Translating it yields CASTLWGLAGGGETQYF.

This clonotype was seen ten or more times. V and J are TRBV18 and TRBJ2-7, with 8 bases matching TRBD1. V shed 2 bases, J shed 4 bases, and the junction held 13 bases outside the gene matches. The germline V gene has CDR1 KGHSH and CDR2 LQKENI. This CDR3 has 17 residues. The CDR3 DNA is TGTGCCAGCTCACCATCCTTCACCAGACAGGGGCTGTACGAGCAGTACTTC. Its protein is CASSPSFTRQGLYEQYF.

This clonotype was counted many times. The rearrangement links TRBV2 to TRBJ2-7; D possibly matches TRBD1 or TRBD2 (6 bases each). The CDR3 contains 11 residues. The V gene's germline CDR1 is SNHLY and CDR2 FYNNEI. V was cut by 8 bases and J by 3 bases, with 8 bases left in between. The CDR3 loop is CASGGHYEQYF. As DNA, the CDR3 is TGTGCCAGCGGGGGGCACTACGAGCAGTACTTC.

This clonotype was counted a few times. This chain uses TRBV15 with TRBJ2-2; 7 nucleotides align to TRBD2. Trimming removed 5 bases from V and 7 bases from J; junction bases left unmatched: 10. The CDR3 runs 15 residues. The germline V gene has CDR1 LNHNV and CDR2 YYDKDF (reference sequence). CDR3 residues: CATSVGSGLFGELFF. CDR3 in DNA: TGTGCCACCAGCGTGGGTAGCGGGTTATTCGGGGAGCTGTTTTTT.

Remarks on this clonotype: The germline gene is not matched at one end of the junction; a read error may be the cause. The CDR3, as DNA: TGTGTCAGCAGTTTCTGGACTAGCGGGACCTTTAGCTCCTACAATGAGCAGTTCTTC. It yields the protein CVSSFWTSGTFSSYNEQFF. V is TRBV27 and J is TRBJ2-1; 12 nucleotides agree with TRBD2. CDR1 is MNHEY, CDR2 SMNVEV, per germline (reference sequence). CDR3 size: 19 residues.

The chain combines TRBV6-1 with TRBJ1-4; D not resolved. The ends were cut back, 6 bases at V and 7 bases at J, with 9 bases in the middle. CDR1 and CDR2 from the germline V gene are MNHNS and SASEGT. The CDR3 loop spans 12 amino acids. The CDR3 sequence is CASRLSGEKLFF. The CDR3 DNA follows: TGTGCCAGCAGGCTTTCCGGTGAAAAACTGTTTTTT.

The CDR3 loop is CASRLTVSYEQYF. In DNA, the CDR3 is TGTGCCAGCAGATTGACGGTGTCCTACGAGCAGTACTTC. The rearrangement joins TRBV7-9 to TRBJ2-7; D not resolved. V was cut by 6 bases and J by 1 base, with 10 bases left in between. Germline CDR1 is SEHNR and CDR2 is FQNEAQ (reference sequence). The CDR3 length is 13 residues.